The source of this T cell receptor (beta chain) is a study of cytomegalovirus exposure and HLA in healthy donors. The PCR employed 60 Vbeta primers together with 13 Jbeta primers. Source study methods: About 12 million of some 80 million unique TCR beta chains were shared, per a later count. Profiled with immunoSEQ multiplex PCR; TCRdb holds only in-frame clones, not every one. That table is the source of V, J and clone size, and D and trimming were worked out from the DNA. The sample holds roughly 200,000 clones, around 81% seen once. Losses at the gene ends were 6 bases for V and 8 bases for J; bases not matched to a gene: 15. The CDR3 has 16 residues. Germline assignment: CDR1 SEHNR and CDR2 FQNEAQ (reference sequence).

The clonotype was recovered from a man aged 35 to 55 in good health and CMV-seronegative. This chain links TRBV7-9 with TRBJ2-1; TRBD2 matches at 8 bases. Specimen: PBMCs. CDR3 residues: CASSHGGGGRSDEQFF. DNA of the CDR3: TGTGCCAGCAGTCACGGGGGGGGCGGGAGGAGCGATGAGCAGTTCTTC.